This T cell receptor beta chain was sequenced for a study of metastatic and nonmetastatic thyroid tumors. The overall study: Patients with malignant and benign thyroid disease provided blood and tumor or nodule tissue, whose repertoires were compared. Study results and caveats: Malignant thyroid tumors reportedly exceeded benign nodules significantly in TCR beta diversity, with the difference appearing in blood and tumor.

Authors' analysis steps: In papillary thyroid cancer, a distant-metastasis classifier was built using CDR3 differences across clinicopathological groups. TCRdb re-called the PCR reads through MiXCR. The V and J calls reflect TCRdb's pipeline rather than the authors' work. The repertoire holds several thousand clones, about 3.3% seen once, with approximately 15% in the top ten. This clone was observed at least ten times. The antigen is unknown. Germline CDR1 and CDR2: GTSNPN and SVGIG (reference sequence). The V and J ends lost 2 bases and 5 bases respectively, with 16 bases between them. The CDR3 is 14 residues long. Thyroid surgery was performed in patients who had received no treatment beforehand.

Sequencing input: tumor tissue. The sequence was obtained from a female donor with papillary thyroid cancer or a benign thyroid nodule (not recorded which). Some clones in this sample may be carry-over from other donors' samples. The chain couples TRBV30 to TRBJ2-7; maybe TRBD2 (5 bases). This chain's CDR3 is CAWSYGRGIDEQYF. In nucleotides, the CDR3 is TGTGCCTGGAGTTACGGAAGAGGGATCGACGAGCAGTACTTC.